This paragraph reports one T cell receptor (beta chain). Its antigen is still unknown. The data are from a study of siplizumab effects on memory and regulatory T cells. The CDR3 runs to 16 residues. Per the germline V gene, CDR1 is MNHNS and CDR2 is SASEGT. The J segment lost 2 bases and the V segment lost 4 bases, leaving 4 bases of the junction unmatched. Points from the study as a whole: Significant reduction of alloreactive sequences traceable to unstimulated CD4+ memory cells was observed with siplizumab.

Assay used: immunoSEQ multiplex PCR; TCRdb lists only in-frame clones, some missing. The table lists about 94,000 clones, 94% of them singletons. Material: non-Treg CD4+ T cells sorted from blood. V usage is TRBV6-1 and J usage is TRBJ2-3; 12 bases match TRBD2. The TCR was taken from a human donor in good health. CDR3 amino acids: CASSATSGGITDTQYF. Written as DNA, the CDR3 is TGTGCCAGCAGTGCTACTAGCGGGGGGATCACAGATACGCAGTATTTT.